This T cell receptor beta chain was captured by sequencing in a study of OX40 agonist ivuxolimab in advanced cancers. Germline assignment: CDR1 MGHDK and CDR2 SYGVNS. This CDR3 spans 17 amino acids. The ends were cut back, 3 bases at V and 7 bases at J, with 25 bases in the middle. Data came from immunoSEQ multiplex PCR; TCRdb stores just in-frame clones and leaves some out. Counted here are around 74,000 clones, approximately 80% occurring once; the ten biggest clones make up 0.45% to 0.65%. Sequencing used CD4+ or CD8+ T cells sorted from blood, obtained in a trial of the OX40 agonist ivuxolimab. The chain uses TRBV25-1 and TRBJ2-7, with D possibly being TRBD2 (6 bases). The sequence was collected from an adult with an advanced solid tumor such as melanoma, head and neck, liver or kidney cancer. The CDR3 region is CASSDSLGTFTGGEQYF. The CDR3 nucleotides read TGTGCCAGCAGTGACTCGCTCGGGACTTTCACTGGGGGGGAGCAGTACTTC.